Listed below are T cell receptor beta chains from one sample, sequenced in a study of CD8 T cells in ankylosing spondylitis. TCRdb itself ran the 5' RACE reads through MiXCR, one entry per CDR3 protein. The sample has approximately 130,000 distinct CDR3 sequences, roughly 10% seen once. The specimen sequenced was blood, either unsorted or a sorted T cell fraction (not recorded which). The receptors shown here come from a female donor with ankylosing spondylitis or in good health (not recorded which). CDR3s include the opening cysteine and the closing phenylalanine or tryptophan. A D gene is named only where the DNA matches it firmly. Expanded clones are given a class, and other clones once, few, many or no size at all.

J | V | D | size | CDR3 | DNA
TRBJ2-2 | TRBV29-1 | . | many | CSALPGHGELFF | TGCAGCGCTTTACCGGGACACGGGGAGCTGTTTTTT
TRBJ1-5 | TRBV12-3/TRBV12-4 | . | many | CASSFEKEGWRADNQPQHF | TGTGCCAGCAGTTTTGAGAAAGAGGGATGGAGGGCGGACAATCAGCCCCAGCATTTT
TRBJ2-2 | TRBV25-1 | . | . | CASIGFGGHHTGELFF | TGTGCCAGCATCGGCTTCGGGGGACACCACACCGGGGAGCTGTTTTTT
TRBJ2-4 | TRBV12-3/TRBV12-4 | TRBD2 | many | CASSLLGGAQNIQYF | TGTGCCAGCAGTTTGCTCGGGGGGGCCCAGAACATTCAGTACTTC
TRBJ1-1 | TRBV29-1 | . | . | CSVLGQRNTEAFF | TGCAGCGTTTTAGGACAGCGGAACACTGAAGCTTTCTTT
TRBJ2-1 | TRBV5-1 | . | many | CASSLAGVSYNEQFF | TGCGCCAGCAGCTTGGCAGGGGTCTCCTACAATGAGCAGTTCTTC
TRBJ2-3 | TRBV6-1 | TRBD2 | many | CASRHRLTSGSRDTQYF | TGTGCCAGCAGGCATAGACTGACCAGCGGGAGTAGAGATACGCAGTATTTT
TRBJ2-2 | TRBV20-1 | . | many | CSAGGLARPKGAGELFF | TGCAGTGCTGGGGGGTTGGCTAGACCCAAGGGGGCCGGGGAGCTGTTTTTT
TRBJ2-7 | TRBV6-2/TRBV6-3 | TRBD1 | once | CASSPRQGQGVYEPYF | TGTGCCAGCAGTCCCCGCCAGGGACAGGGGGTGTACGAGCCGTACTTC
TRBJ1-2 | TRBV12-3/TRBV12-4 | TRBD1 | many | CASSPRTGPGYTF | TGTGCCAGCAGCCCTCGGACAGGTCCGGGCTACACCTTC
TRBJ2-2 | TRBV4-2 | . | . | CASSQAGHTGELFF | TGTGCCAGCAGCCAAGCGGGGCACACCGGGGAGCTGTTTTTT
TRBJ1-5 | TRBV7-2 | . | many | CASSPGGARDQPQHF | TGTGCCAGCAGCCCCGGGGGGGCCAGAGATCAGCCCCAGCATTTT
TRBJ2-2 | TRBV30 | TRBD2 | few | CAWREPRGRAGELFF | TGTGCCTGGAGGGAGCCTCGCGGGAGGGCCGGGGAGCTGTTTTTT
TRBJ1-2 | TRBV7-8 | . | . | CASSLVNNYGYTF | TGTGCCAGCAGCTTAGTCAATAACTATGGCTACACCTTC
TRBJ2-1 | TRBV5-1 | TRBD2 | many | CASSKTSGAYNEQFF | TGCGCCAGCAGCAAAACTAGCGGGGCGTACAATGAGCAGTTCTTC
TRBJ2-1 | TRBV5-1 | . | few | CASSFRGIDEQFF | TGCGCCAGCAGCTTCCGGGGAATCGATGAGCAGTTCTTC
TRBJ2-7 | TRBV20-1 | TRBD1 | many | CSATITGGNSYEQYF | TGCAGTGCCACCATTACAGGGGGCAACTCCTACGAGCAGTACTTC
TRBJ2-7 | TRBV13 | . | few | CASSSQEGSYEQYF | TGTGCCAGCAGCTCCCAGGAAGGCTCGTACGAGCAGTACTTC